This TCR beta chain comes out of a study of blood T cells in healthy people across ages (dated by TCRdb to 2013 to 2016). For the study in its entirety: In model experiments, roughly one uniquely barcoded TCR beta cDNA molecule per two T cells was captured by template switching. Using deep sequencing normalized with unique cDNA molecular identifiers, the study measured how TCR beta repertoire diversity changes with age. The donors were divided into four age groups: young (average roughly 15 years), middle-aged (about 39), aged (under 70) and long-lived (about 80). For two donors (one aged 18 to 30 and one aged 80 or older), the study analyzed two additional independent replicas of 1 million unique cDNA reads from the same blood draw.

A word on this clonotype: The antigen it binds to is not known. The record has no base qualities; no much larger clone is one base away.

The approximately 39 donors, aged roughly 6 to 95 years, were systemically healthy Caucasian individuals from Russia. About 9.6 milliliters of peripheral blood were collected from each donor into EDTA-treated Vacutainer tubes. Ficoll-Paque density-gradient centrifugation was used to isolate PBMCs, with at least 7 million per sample. Total RNA was extracted from PBMCs with Trizol reagent, with at least 5 micrograms obtained per sample. For every donor, an aliquot of PBMCs went through flow cytometry to measure the percentages of naive CD45RAhigh/CD27high T cells. From V the trimming removes 1 base and from J it removes 3 bases, while the gene matches leave 3 bases of the junction unaccounted for. From the cysteine through the phenylalanine, the CDR3 covers 15 amino acids. CDR3 DNA only is kept here, 45 bases in frame from base 1. As encoded in the germline V gene (reference sequence), CDR1 is SEHNR while CDR2 is FQNEAQ.

Libraries were constructed by 5' RACE. The instrument was an Illumina HiSeq 2500. A second PCR of about 6 to 12 cycles was performed with a sample-barcoded 5' primer and a J-beta primer mix. A template-switch 5' adaptor carrying 12 random nucleotides introduced a unique molecular identifier onto each TCR beta cDNA molecule. Each sample yielded at least 3 million CDR3-containing paired-end reads. All of the RNA was converted into first-strand cDNA using the Mint cDNA synthesis kit, with a TRBC-specific oligonucleotide serving as the primer. Following uracil-DNA glycosylase treatment, a first 18-cycle PCR with universal primers M1SS and BC2_uni_R was performed on all cDNA. Per the original workflow: Each sample was normalized by randomly selecting 1 million high-quality reads, each carrying a distinct molecular identifier. Reads sharing molecular identifiers were discarded rather than binned into consensus sequences. MiTCR, set to a Q25 quality threshold and the strictest error-elimination algorithm, was used for CDR3 identification, clonotype clustering and error correction. A nonparametric unseen species model with Euler transformation was used to estimate lower-bound total TCR beta diversity. Using fastp at Q25 and MiXCR, TCRdb reprocessed the public reads and kept productive beta chains. Identical CDR3 protein sequences are pooled into one entry, listed with their most common genes and DNA. None of the V and J calls come from the authors' own analysis; TCRdb made them. The sample table contains around 800,000 distinct CDR3 sequences; only one count was recorded for about 26% of them. The top ten clonotypes cover about 3% of the sample.

Study-level results and caveats: The long-lived group showed more naive CD4+ T cells, fewer expanded clones and increased TCR diversity than the aged group, suggesting age selection. Since profiling was done on bulk unsorted PBMCs, naive and antigen-experienced compartments could not be conclusively compared. A strong correlation was found between observed TCR beta diversity and the percentage of naive T cells measured by flow cytometry. Total diversity estimates from one million sequenced T cells were considered lower bounds and underestimates. Because the CMV infection status of the donors was unknown, age-related changes in expanded clonotypes may potentially have been confounded. Observed TCR beta diversity per million T cells fell roughly linearly with age, and a significant reduction was already apparent by age roughly 40.

These same data were also listed under a study on T cells of mothers and their children. In that second paper, the authors write: Nine systemically healthy Caucasian individuals, comprising three mothers and their six children, were included as donors. cDNA synthesis used all of the extracted RNA, with approximately 1.4 ug of RNA in each 15 ul reaction. In the second PCR, sample barcodes and 2-4 random nucleotides were introduced via the M1S primer. Over 9 million TCR beta CDR3 reads came from each mother, compared with some 3 million reads from each child. Thymic selection similarly shapes TCR recombination output in related and unrelated pairs, with minor effect from inherited differences. Normalized repertoire overlap was always found to be slightly, but never significantly, higher in related mother-child pairs than in unrelated mother-child pairs. Persistent microchimeric T cell clones were not detected, at a sensitivity of 85 to 100 clones per million clonotypes. In the study, deep NGS was used to compare the TCR beta repertoires of mothers and children, and features distinguishing related mother-child pairs from unrelated individuals were sought. The mean age was roughly 40 +/- 4 years for the mothers and about 12 +/- 4 years for the children. After adapters were ligated using NEBNext reagents, the libraries underwent 100+100 nt paired-end sequencing on an Illumina HiSeq 2000. Mother and child libraries were prepared a month apart and sequenced in separate runs to prevent cross-contamination. For each donor, somewhere between roughly 450,000 and 2,200,000 distinct TCR beta clonotypes were identified. Naive TCR beta clonotypes were estimated from low-frequency clonotypes matched to each donor's FACS-determined naive share, without sorting.

The rearrangement combines TRBV7-9 with TRBJ2-5, with 9 middle bases fitting TRBD2. Material for sequencing was blood. This TCR was sampled from a boy between 10 and 17 years old in good health. The CDR3: CASSLGGGAEETQYF. The bases read TGTGCCAGCAGCTTAGGCGGGGGGGCCGAAGAGACCCAGTACTTC.